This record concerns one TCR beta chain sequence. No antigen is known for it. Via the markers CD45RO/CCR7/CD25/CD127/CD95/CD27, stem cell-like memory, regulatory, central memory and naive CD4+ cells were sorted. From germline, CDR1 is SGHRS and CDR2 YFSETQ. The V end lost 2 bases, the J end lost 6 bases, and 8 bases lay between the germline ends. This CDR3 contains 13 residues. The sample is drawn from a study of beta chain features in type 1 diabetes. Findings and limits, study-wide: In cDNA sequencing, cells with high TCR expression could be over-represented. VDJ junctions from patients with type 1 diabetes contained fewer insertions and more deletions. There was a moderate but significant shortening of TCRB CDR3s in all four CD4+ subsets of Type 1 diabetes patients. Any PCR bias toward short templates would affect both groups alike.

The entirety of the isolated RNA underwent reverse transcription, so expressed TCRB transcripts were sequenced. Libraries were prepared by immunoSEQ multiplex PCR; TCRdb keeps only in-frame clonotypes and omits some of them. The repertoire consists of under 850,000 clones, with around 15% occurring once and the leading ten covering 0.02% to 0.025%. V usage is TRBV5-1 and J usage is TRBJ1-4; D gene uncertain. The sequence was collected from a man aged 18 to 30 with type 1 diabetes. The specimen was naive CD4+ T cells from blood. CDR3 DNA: TGCGCCAGCAGCTTTTCGGCGGATGAAAAACTGTTTTTT. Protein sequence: CASSFSADEKLFF.